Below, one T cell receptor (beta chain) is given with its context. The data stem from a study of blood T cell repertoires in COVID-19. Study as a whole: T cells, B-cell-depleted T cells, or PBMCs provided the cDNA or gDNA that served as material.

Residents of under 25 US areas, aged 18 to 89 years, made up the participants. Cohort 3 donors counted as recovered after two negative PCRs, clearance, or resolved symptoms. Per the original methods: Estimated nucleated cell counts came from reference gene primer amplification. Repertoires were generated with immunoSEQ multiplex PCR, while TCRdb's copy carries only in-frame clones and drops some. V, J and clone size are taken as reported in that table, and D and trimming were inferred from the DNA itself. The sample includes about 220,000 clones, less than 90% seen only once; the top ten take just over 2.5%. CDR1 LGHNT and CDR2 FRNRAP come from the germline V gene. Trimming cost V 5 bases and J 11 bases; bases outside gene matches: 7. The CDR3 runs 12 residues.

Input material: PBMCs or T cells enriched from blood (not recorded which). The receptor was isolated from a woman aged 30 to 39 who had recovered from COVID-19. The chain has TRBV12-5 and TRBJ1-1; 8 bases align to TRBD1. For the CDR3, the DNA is TGTGCTAGTGGTCCAGGACAGGGCAGCGCTTTCTTT. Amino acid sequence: CASGPGQGSAFF.